The following is a TCR beta chain sequence with its context. Its antigen target is currently unknown. Base qualities are not at hand, and no much larger clone is one base apart. Via the germline V gene, CDR1 is SGDLS and CDR2 YYNGEE. From cysteine to phenylalanine, the CDR3 is 14 amino acids long. Only the CDR3 DNA stays, 42 bases, in frame from base 1. Here V drops 3 bases and J drops 1 base, and the junction holds 3 bases not matched to any gene. Amplification of TCR beta CDR3 regions was carried out from RNA transcripts. A first-round RT-PCR of the TCR CDR3 used the HTBI primer set with the Qiagen OneStep RT-PCR kit. Libraries were constructed in a second round of multiplex PCR, after which size selection and purification were carried out. Sequencing of the libraries was done on an Illumina HiSeq2000 using paired-end 100 bp reads. The published analysis was carried out like this. Raw data were processed with SOAPnuke, discarding reads with adapters, uncalled bases, mean Phred below 15, or no exact constant-primer or identifier match. High-quality paired reads were merged with COPE v1.2.5, and unique nucleotide sequences were defined as clonotypes. Clonotypes were aligned to IMGT TRBV, TRBD and TRBJ reference segments using MiTCR v1.1. The analysis was restricted to V-J combinations with a frequency above 0.0001, which together covered about 99% of the repertoires. A TCS score was defined as the ratio of F50 (clonal expansion) to E x V (chaos), with BLOSUM62-based TCRdist applied between CDR3 peptides within each V-J. Welch's t-statistics and random forest reduced just over 500 V-J features to about 12, which were used in a naive Bayes classifier (R e1071). The Morisita-Horn index was used to measure how similar the thyroid and blood repertoires were. TCRdb trimmed public reads at Q25 via fastp, called clones via MiXCR and kept in-frame beta chains. When rows share a CDR3 protein, they turn into one entry using the most common DNA and genes. The V and J calls come from TCRdb's annotation, not from the publication. The sample table contains over 700,000 distinct CDR3 sequences; only one count was recorded for roughly 32% of them. Approximately 31% of the sample belongs to the ten largest clones.

Stable Graves' hyperthyroidism was defined as no progression to ophthalmopathy during 18 months of follow-up. Hyperthyroidism patients were newly diagnosed, had a disease duration of under 2 months, and were aged 18 to 65 years. The study excluded patients with uncontrolled infections, other autoimmune diseases, pregnancy or lactation. Diagnoses were established on the basis of clinical symptoms, serum thyroxine and TRAb, thyroid ultrasound, and orbital computed tomography. PBMCs were separated from roughly 9.3 ml of fresh peripheral blood using Ficoll-Paque density gradient centrifugation. Total RNA was extracted using Trizol reagent, and RNA quality was assessed on an Agilent 2100 Bioanalyzer. The data are from a study of T cells in Graves' hyperthyroidism and ophthalmopathy (dated by TCRdb to between 2018 and 2021). Study-level background: Peripheral blood samples were taken at the time of initial diagnosis, prior to any treatment. To identify TCR V-J signatures that set the groups apart, the researchers used a discovery cohort of about a hundred patients, made up of some 41 with Graves' ophthalmopathy and about 59 with stable Graves' hyperthyroidism. Prospective prediction of ophthalmopathy was tested in an independent validation cohort of 18 to 20 hyperthyroidism patients and 17 patients who later progressed to ophthalmopathy. For training and testing, the 100 or so patients in the discovery cohort were randomly divided in a 7:3 ratio. In addition, the study compared T-cell repertoires in thyroid tissue and in blood from about 6 Graves' hyperthyroidism patients. After blood sampling, hyperthyroidism patients were treated with methimazole at a starting dose of 30 mg daily, and ophthalmopathy patients were treated with high-dose intravenous methylprednisolone. The paper describes TCR Vbeta CDR3 sequencing of about 140 peripheral blood samples, made up of 43 ophthalmopathy patients, 70 to 80 hyperthyroidism patients and roughly 17 progressor patients. The paper as a whole reports these results and caveats: In validation, the model predicted progression to ophthalmopathy with 65% to 71% sensitivity and around 72% specificity, a median of around 6.6 months before onset. In cross-validation, a model built on a 13 V-J signature told ophthalmopathy apart from stable hyperthyroidism with approximately 90% sensitivity and 81% to 82% specificity, and in testing the same model reached 80%/75%. Most expanded thyroid clonotypes (frequency above 0.001) were also found in blood, which suggests that blood repertoires may mirror thyroid immune responses. Sample size was not statistically predetermined, and investigators were not blinded to group allocation.

Recombination connected TRBV9 to TRBJ2-5, and 7 junctional nucleotides match TRBD1. The source material was blood. This clonotype was sampled from a woman aged 40 to 50 with Graves' hyperthyroidism. The CDR3 protein: CASSAGQVQETQYF. In nucleotide form, the sequence is TGTGCCAGCAGCGCTGGACAGGTCCAAGAGACCCAGTACTTC.